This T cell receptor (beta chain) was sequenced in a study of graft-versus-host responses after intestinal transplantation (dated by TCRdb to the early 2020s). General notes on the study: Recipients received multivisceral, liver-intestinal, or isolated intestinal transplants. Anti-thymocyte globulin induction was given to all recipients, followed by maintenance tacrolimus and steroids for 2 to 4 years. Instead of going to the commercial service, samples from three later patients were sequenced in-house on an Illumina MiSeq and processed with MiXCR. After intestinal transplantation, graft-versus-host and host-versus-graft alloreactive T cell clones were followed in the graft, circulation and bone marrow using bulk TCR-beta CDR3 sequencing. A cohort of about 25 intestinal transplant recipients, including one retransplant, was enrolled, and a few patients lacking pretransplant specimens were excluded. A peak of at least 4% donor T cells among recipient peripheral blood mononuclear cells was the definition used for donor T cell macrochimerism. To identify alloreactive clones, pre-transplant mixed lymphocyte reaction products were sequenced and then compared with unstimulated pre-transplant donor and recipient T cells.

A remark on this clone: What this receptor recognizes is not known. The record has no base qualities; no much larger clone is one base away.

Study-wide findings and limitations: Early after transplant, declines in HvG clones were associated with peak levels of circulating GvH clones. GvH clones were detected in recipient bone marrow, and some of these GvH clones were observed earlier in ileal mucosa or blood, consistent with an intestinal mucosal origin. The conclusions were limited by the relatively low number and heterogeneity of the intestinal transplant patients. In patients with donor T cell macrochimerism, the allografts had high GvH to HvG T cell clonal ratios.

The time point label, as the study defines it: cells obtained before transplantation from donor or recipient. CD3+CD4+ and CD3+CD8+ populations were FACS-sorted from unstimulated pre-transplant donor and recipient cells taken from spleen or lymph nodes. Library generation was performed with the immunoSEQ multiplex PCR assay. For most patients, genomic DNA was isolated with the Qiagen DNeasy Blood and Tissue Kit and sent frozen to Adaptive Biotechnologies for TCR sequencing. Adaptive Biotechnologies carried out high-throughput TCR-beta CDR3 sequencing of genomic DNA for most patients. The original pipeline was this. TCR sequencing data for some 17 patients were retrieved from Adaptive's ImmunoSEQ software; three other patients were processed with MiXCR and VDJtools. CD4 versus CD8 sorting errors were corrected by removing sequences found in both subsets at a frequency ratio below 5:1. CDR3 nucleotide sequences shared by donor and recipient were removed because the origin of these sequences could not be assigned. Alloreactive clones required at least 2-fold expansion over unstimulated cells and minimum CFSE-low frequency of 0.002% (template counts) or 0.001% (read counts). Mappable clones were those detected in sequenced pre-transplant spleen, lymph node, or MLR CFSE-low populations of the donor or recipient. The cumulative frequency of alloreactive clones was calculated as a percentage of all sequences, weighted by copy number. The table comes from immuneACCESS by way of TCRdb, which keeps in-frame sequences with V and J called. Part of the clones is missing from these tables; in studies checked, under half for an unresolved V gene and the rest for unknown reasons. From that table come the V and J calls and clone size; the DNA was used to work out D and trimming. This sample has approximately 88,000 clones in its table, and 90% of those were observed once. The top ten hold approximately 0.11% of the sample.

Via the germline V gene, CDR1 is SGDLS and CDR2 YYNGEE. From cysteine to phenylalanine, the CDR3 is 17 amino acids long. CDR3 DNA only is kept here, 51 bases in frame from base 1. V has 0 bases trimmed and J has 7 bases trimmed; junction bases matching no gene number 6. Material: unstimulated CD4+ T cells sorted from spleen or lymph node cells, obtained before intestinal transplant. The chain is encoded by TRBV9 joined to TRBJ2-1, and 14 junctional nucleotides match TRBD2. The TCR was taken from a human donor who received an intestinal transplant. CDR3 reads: CASSVEWGLAGVNEQFF. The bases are TGTGCCAGCAGCGTAGAGTGGGGACTAGCGGGGGTAAATGAGCAGTTCTTC.